This T cell receptor (beta chain) was sequenced for a study of CD8+ T cells in alopecia areata. After isolation, RNA underwent reverse transcription to generate cDNA as the sequencing template. Repertoires were generated with immunoSEQ multiplex PCR, while TCRdb's copy carries only in-frame clones and drops some. The sample lists 110,000 to 150,000 clones, around 86% occurring once. The CDR3 loop spans 13 amino acids. V lost 1 base to trimming and J lost 8 bases, with 11 bases between them. Germline CDR1 is PRHDT and CDR2 is FYEKMQ (reference sequence). The treatment here: oral pan-JAK inhibitor, 5-10 mg twice daily.

The sequenced sample was CD8+ T cells sorted from blood, obtained at week 4, from a patient treated with tofacitinib. This clonotype originated in a human donor with alopecia areata. The gene calls are TRBV13 and TRBJ1-2; D is uncertain. The CDR3 DNA follows: TGTGCCAGCAGCTTAGACGCGCGTGGGGGCTACACCTTC. Residues: CASSLDARGGYTF. Complete variable domain (other parts from reference TRBV13 and TRBJ1-2): AAGVIQSPRHLIKEKRETATLKCYPIPRHDTVYWYQQGPGQDPQFLISFYEKMQSDKGSIPDRFSAQQFSDYHSELNMSSLELGDSALYFCASSLDARGGYTFGSGTRLTVV.